This TCR beta chain derives from a study of OX40 agonist ivuxolimab in advanced cancers. About the research overall: Dosing consisted of intravenous ivuxolimab at 0.01 to 10 mg/kg every 2 weeks.

Germline CDR1 reads MNHNS; CDR2 reads SASEGT. The V end was cut by 2 bases, the J end by 13 bases, with 15 bases between. The CDR3 is 13 residues long. TCRdb's table, derived via immunoSEQ multiplex PCR, lists solely in-frame clones and lacks some. The table records 50,000 to 75,000 clones, roughly 91% of them present only once. The clonotype originates from an adult with an advanced solid tumor such as melanoma, head and neck, liver or kidney cancer. Sequenced material: CD4+ or CD8+ T cells sorted from blood, taken in a trial of the OX40 agonist ivuxolimab. The rearrangement links TRBV6-1 to TRBJ1-5, with D maybe TRBD1 (5 bases). The CDR3 here is CASSEKPYRPQHF. CDR3 coding DNA: TGTGCCAGCAGTGAAAAGCCCTACAGGCCTCAGCATTTT.